Reported below is one T cell receptor (beta chain). Generated by immunoSEQ multiplex PCR, the TCRdb table keeps only in-frame clones and is missing some. The sample records a few hundred thousand clones, approximately 90% being singletons. This specimen belongs to a study of blood T cell repertoires in COVID-19. This CDR3 is built from 16 residues. With V trimmed by 2 bases and J by 2 bases, 5 bases remained unmatched. Per the germline V gene, CDR1 is LNHDA and CDR2 is SQIVND (reference sequence). The rearrangement joins TRBV19 to TRBJ2-2; the match to TRBD1 covers 7 bases. Sample: PBMCs or T cells enriched from blood (not recorded which). This receptor was taken from a woman between 18 and 29 years old who had recovered from COVID-19. This CDR3 reads CASSIRRQGNTGELFF. In DNA, the CDR3 is TGTGCCAGTAGTATAAGGAGACAGGGCAACACCGGGGAGCTGTTTTTT. Together with reference TRBV19 and TRBJ2-2, the CDR3 gives the full variable domain: DGGITQSPKYLFRKEGQNVTLSCEQNLNHDAMYWYRQDPGQGLRLIYYSQIVNDFQKGDIAEGYSVSREKKESFPLTVTSAQKNPTAFYLCASSIRRQGNTGELFFGEGSRLTVL.